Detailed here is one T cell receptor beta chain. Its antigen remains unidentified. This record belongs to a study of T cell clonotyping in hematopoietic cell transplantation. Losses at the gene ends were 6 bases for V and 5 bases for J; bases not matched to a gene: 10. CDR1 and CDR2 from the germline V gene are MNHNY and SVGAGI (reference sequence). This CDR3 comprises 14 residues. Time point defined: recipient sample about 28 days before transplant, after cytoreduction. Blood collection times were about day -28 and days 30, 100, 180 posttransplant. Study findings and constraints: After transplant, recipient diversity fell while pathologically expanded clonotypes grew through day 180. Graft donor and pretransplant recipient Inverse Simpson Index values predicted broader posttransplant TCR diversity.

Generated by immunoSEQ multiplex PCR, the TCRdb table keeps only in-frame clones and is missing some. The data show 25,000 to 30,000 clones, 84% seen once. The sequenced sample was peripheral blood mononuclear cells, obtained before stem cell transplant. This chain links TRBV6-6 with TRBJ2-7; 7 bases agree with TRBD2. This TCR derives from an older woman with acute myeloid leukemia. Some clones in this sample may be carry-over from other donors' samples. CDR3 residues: CASRPGLVVDEQYF. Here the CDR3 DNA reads TGTGCCAGCAGGCCCGGACTAGTCGTAGACGAGCAGTACTTC.